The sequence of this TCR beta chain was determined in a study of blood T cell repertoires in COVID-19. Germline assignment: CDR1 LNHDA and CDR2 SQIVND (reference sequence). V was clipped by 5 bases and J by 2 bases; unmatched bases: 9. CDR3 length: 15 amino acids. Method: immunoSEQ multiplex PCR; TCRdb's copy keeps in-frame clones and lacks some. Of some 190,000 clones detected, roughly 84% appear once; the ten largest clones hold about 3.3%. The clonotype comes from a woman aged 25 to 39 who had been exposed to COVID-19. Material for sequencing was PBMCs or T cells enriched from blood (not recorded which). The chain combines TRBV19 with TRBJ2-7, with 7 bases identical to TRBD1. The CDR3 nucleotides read TGTGCCAGTAGTGCTCGAGGGGGCCCTACCTACGAGCAGTACTTC. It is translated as CASSARGGPTYEQYF.